These T cell receptor beta chains were read from a single sample in a study of T-cell memory formation after mild COVID-19. TCRdb passed the 5' RACE reads through MiXCR, listing each CDR3 protein once. The sample consists of approximately 250,000 distinct CDR3 sequences, over 15% of them appearing once. What was sequenced was PBMCs or a T cell subset sorted from them (not recorded which). The receptors come from a man aged 18 to 29 who had mild COVID-19 (a few samples of this study predate the infection). Cell type and time point are not known. Both conserved end residues are part of each CDR3. A D gene is named only where the DNA matches it firmly. The listing skips clone size in some rows; elsewhere it reads once, few, many or a size class.

v_call	j_call	d_call	clone_size	cdr3_aa	cdr3_nt
TRBV7-2	TRBJ2-7	.	.	CASSLALVTYEQYF	TGTGCCAGCAGCTTAGCGCTTGTAACCTACGAGCAGTACTTC
TRBV23-1	TRBJ2-1	.	.	CAILGDPPYNEQFF	TGCGCCATCCTGGGGGATCCCCCCTACAATGAGCAGTTCTTC
TRBV6-6	TRBJ1-5	TRBD1	.	CASSYSRGLDQPQHF	TGTGCCAGCAGTTACTCGAGGGGGCTCGATCAGCCCCAGCATTTT
TRBV11-2	TRBJ1-4	.	.	CASSPGRGGASEKLFF	TGTGCCAGCAGCCCCGGCCGGGGAGGGGCGAGTGAAAAACTGTTTTTT
TRBV15	TRBJ2-1	TRBD2	many	CATSSGGAPYNEQFF	TGTGCCACCAGTTCCGGGGGGGCCCCCTACAATGAGCAGTTCTTC
TRBV10-2	TRBJ2-1	TRBD2	many	CASRLAYNEQFF	TGCGCCAGCCGACTAGCGTACAATGAGCAGTTCTTC
TRBV3-1	TRBJ2-3	.	few	CASSQGGHSDTQYF	TGTGCCAGCAGCCAAGGCGGGCACTCAGATACGCAGTATTTT
TRBV5-6	TRBJ2-1	.	few	CASSLIGGNSYNEQFF	TGTGCCAGCAGCTTGATTGGGGGTAACTCCTACAATGAGCAGTTCTTC
TRBV7-7	TRBJ2-3	.	.	CASSLGDPPDTQYF	TGTGCCAGCAGCTTAGGGGACCCGCCAGATACGCAGTATTTT
TRBV7-6	TRBJ1-6	.	few	CASRGGSSYNSPLHF	TGTGCCAGCAGGGGCGGAAGCTCCTATAATTCACCCCTCCACTTT
TRBV19	TRBJ1-1	.	.	CASSHRELRNTEAFF	TGTGCCAGTAGTCATCGTGAGTTGAGGAACACTGAAGCTTTCTTT
TRBV7-6	TRBJ1-1	.	.	CASSNRGATRETEAFF	TGTGCCAGCAGCAACCGGGGGGCGACTAGGGAAACTGAAGCTTTCTTT
TRBV7-2	TRBJ2-2	TRBD2	few	CASSPQRGPGELFF	TGTGCCAGCAGCCCGCAGCGGGGTCCCGGGGAGCTGTTTTTT
TRBV5-1	TRBJ2-2	.	few	CASSWDGSTGELFF	TGCGCCAGCAGCTGGGATGGGAGCACCGGGGAGCTGTTTTTT
TRBV20-1	TRBJ2-7	TRBD2	few	CSAGRGDLGEQYF	TGCAGTGCTGGGCGGGGGGATTTGGGCGAGCAGTACTTC
TRBV12-3/TRBV12-4	TRBJ1-2	.	.	CASSLMWYGGYTF	TGTGCCAGCAGTTTAATGTGGTACGGTGGCTACACCTTC
TRBV5-1	TRBJ2-3	TRBD1	few	CASSYTQGVQASSTDTQYF	TGCGCCAGCAGCTATACGCAGGGGGTCCAGGCCTCTAGCACAGATACGCAGTATTTT
TRBV29-1	TRBJ2-1	TRBD1	few	CSMGQGFGNEQFF	TGCAGCATGGGACAGGGATTTGGCAATGAGCAGTTCTTC
TRBV7-8	TRBJ1-2	.	few	CASSLGPGTYGYTF	TGTGCCAGCAGCTTAGGTCCAGGGACCTATGGCTACACCTTC